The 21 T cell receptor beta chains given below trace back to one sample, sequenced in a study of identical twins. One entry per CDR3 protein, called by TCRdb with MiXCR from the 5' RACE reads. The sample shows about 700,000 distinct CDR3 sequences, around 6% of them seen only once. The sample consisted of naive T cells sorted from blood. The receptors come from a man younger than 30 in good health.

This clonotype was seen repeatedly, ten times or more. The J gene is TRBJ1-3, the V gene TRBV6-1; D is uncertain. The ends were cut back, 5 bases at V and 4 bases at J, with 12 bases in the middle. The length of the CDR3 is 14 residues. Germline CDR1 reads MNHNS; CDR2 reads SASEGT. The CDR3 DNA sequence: TGTGCCAGCAGTCCCCCGGGAGGGGGAAACACCATATATTTT. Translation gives CASSPPGGGNTIYF.

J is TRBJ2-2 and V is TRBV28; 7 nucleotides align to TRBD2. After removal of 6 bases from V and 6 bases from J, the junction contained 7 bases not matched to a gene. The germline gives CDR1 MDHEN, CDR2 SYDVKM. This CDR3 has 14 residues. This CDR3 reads CASSRSGIAGELFF. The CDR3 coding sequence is TGTGCCAGCAGCAGAAGCGGGATTGCCGGGGAGCTGTTTTTT. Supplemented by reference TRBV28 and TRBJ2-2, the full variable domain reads DVKVTQSSRYLVKRTGEKVFLECVQDMDHENMFWYRQDPGLGLRLIYFSYDVKMKEKGDIPEGYSVSREKKERFSLILESASTNQTSMYLCASSRSGIAGELFFGEGSRLTVL.

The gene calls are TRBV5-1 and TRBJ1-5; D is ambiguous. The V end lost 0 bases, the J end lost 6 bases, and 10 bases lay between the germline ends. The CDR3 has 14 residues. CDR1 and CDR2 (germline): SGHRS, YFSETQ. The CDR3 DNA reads TGCGCCAGCAGCTTGGATCCGTCAGTTCAGCCCCAGCATTTT. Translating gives CASSLDPSVQPQHF.

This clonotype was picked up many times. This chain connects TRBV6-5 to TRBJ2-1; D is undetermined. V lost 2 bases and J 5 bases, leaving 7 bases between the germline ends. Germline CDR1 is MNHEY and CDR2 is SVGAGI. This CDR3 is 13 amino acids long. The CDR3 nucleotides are TGTGCCAGCAGTTACGAACTGAACAATGAGCAGTTCTTC. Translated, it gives CASSYELNNEQFF.

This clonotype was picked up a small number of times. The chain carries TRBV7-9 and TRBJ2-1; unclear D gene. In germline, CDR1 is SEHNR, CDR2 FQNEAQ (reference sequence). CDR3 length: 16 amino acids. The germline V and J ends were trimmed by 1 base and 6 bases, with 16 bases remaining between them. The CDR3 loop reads CASSLVPAIATNEQFF. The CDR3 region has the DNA TGTGCCAGCAGCTTAGTACCAGCTATAGCAACCAATGAGCAGTTCTTC.

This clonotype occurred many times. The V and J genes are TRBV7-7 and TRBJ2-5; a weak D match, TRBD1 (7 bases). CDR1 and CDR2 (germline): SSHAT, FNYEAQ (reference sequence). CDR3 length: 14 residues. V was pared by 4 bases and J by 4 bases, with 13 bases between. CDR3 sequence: CASSYRGGVETQYF. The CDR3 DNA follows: TGTGCCAGCAGCTACAGGGGAGGTGTAGAGACCCAGTACTTC.

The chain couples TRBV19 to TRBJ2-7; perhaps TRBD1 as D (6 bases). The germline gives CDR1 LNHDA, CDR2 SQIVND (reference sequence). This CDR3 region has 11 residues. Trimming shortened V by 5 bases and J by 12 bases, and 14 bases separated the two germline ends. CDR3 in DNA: TGTGCCAGTAGTGACGGGACAAGGTTGTACGTC. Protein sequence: CASSDGTRLYV.

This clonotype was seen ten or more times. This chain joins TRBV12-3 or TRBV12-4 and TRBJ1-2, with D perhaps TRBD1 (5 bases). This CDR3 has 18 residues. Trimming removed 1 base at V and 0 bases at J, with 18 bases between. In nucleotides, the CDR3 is TGTGCCAGCAGTTTAGGGGACTCCATCCTATTGGCTAACTATGGCTACACCTTC. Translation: CASSLGDSILLANYGYTF.

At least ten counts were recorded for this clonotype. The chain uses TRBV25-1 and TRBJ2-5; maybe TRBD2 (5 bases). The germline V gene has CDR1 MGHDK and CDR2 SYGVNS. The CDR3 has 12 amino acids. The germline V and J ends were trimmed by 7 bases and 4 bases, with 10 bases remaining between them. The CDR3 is CASKVGVETQYF. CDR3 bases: TGTGCCAGCAAGGTGGGAGTAGAGACCCAGTACTTC.

The CDR3 loop is CASSQLPGLAASTDTQYF. CDR3 bases: TGTGCCAGCAGCCAACTTCCGGGACTAGCGGCTAGCACAGATACGCAGTATTTT. The chain joins TRBV11-2 to TRBJ2-3; TRBD2 matches 11 bases. J was trimmed by 0 bases and V by 5 bases; bases with no gene match: 10. Germline V gene sequence: CDR1 SGHAT, CDR2 FQNNGV. The CDR3 length is 18 residues.

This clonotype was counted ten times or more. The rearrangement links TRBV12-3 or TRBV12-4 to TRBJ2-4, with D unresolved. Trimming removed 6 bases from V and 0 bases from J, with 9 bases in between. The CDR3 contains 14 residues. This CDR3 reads CASSPQLAKNIQYF. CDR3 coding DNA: TGTGCCAGCAGCCCCCAACTAGCCAAAAACATTCAGTACTTC.

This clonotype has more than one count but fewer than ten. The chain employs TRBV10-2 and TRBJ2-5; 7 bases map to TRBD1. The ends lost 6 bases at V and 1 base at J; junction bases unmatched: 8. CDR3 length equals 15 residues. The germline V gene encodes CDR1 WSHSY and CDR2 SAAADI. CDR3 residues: CASSRIRDSQETQYF. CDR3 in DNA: TGCGCCAGCAGCCGAATCCGGGACAGCCAAGAGACCCAGTACTTC.

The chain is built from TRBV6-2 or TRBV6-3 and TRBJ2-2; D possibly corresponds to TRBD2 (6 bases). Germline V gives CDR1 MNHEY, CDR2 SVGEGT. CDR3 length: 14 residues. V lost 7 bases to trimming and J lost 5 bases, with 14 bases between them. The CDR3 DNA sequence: TGTGCCAGCAAATGGGAGGCGTGGACCGGGGAGCTGTTTTTT. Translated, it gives CASKWEAWTGELFF.

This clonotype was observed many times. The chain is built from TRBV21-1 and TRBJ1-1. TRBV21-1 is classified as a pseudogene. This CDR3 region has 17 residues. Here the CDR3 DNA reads TGTGCCAGCAGCAAAGCACCCTCATCGAACGGGGACACTGAAGCTTTCTTT. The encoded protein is CASSKAPSSNGDTEAFF.

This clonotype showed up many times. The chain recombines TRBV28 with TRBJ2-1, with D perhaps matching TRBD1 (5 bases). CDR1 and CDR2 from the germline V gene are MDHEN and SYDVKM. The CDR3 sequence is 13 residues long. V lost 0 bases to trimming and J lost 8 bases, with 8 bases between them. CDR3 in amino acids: CASSLWGQDEQFF. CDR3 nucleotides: TGTGCCAGCAGTTTATGGGGGCAGGATGAGCAGTTCTTC.

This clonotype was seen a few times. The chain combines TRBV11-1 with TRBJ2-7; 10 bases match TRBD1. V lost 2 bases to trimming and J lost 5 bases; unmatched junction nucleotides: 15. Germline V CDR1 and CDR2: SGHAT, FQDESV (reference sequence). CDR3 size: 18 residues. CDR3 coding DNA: TGTGCCAGCAGCTTACCGACAGGGGGCGTCCTTAATCTGGACGAGCAGTACTTC. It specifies CASSLPTGGVLNLDEQYF.

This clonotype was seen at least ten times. This CDR3 reads CASSLPTDTQYF. The DNA of the CDR3 is TGTGCCAGCAGCCTCCCCACAGATACGCAGTATTTT. The chain is built from TRBV12-3 or TRBV12-4 and TRBJ2-3; D gene uncertain. V was cut by 6 bases and J by 2 bases, with 6 bases left in between. The CDR3 length is 12 residues.

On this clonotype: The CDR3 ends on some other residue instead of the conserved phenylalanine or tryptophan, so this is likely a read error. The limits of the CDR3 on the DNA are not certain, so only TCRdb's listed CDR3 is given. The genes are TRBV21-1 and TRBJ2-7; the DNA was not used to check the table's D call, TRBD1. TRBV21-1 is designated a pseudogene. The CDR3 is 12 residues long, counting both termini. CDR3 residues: CASSRPQFPRRL.

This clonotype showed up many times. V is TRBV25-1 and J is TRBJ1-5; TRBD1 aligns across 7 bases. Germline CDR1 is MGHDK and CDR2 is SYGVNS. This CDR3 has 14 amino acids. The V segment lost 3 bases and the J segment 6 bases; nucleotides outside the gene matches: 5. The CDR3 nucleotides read TGTGCCAGCAGTGAGACAGGGCGGATTCAGCCCCAGCATTTT. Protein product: CASSETGRIQPQHF.

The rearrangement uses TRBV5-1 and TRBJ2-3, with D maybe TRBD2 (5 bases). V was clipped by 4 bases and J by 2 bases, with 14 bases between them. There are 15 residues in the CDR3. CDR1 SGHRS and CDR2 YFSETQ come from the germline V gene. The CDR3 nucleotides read TGCGCCAGCAGCCTGGAACCGGGATTCACAGATACGCAGTATTTT. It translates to CASSLEPGFTDTQYF.

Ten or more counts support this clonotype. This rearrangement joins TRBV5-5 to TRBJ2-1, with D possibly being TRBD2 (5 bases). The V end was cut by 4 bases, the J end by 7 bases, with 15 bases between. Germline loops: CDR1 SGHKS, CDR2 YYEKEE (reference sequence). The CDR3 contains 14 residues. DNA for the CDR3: TGTGCCAGCAGCCTAGTGGGGTCGGGGAATGAGCAGTTCTTC. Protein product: CASSLVGSGNEQFF.